Presented here are 15 T cell receptor beta chains from one specimen sequenced in a study of T cell responses to AZD1222 COVID-19 vaccine. This table comes from immunoSEQ multiplex PCR, and its TCRdb copy is limited to in-frame clones, with some not included. This sample carries around 99,000 clones, approximately 91% of them seen once, and the ten largest clones take roughly 15%. Sequenced material: peripheral blood, taken on day 0 of AZD1222 vaccination. These receptors were taken from an adult in good health.

The rearrangement uses TRBV5-1 and TRBJ2-2, with no clear D. The germline gives CDR1 SGHRS, CDR2 YFSETQ. The CDR3 is 16 amino acids. V was pared by 0 bases and J by 1 base, with 10 bases between. The DNA for the CDR3 is TGCGCCAGCAGCTTGGTGTTGAATAGGAACACCGGGGAGCTGTTTTTT. Its protein is CASSLVLNRNTGELFF.

The chain is built from TRBV25-1 and TRBJ1-1, with a possible D match to TRBD1 (6 bases). The CDR3 has 15 amino acids. Germline CDR1 reads MGHDK; CDR2 reads SYGVNS. V dropped 6 bases and J dropped 3 bases, with 17 bases sitting between them. DNA of the CDR3: TGTGCCAGCAGGCCTGACCGGGGGGCCTACACTGAAGCTTTCTTT. Translated, it gives CASRPDRGAYTEAFF.

The chain employs TRBV5-4 and TRBJ2-7; 8 bases are shared with TRBD2. V lost 4 bases, J lost 0 bases, and 3 bases stayed unmatched. Germline V gives CDR1 SGHNT, CDR2 YYREEE (reference sequence). The CDR3 spans 14 residues. The CDR3 is CASSLAGGSYEQYF. The CDR3 coding sequence is TGTGCCAGCAGCCTAGCGGGTGGCTCCTACGAGCAGTACTTC. The full variable domain, completed using reference TRBV5-4 and TRBJ2-7, is ETGVTQSPTHLIKTRGQQVTLRCSSQSGHNTVSWYQQALGQGPQFIFQYYREEENGRGNFPPRFSGLQFPNYSSELNVNALELDDSALYLCASSLAGGSYEQYFGPGTRLTVT.

This clone was seen more than once but under ten times. The chain couples TRBV3-1 (or the pseudogene TRBV3-2) to TRBJ2-5; the match to TRBD2 covers 11 bases. V lost 2 bases, J lost 4 bases, and 3 bases stayed unmatched. Germline lookup yields CDR1 LGHDT and CDR2 YNNKEL (reference sequence). This CDR3 is 15 amino acids long. Written as DNA, the CDR3 is TGTGCCAGCAGCCAATGGCTAGCGGGGGGAGAGACCCAGTACTTC. This codes for CASSQWLAGGETQYF.

A few counts support this clone. This chain uses TRBV4-2 with TRBJ1-5; D remains unclear. This CDR3 region has 16 residues. Germline V CDR1 and CDR2: LGHNA, YNFKEQ. The ends were cut back, 0 bases at V and 2 bases at J, with 11 bases in the middle. CDR3 DNA: TGTGCCAGCAGCCAAGAATCCACACAAGGCAATCAGCCCCAGCATTTT. Its protein product is CASSQESTQGNQPQHF.

The chain employs TRBV6-5 and TRBJ1-1; 9 nucleotides agree with TRBD1. With 6 bases clipped from V and 5 bases from J, the junction kept 10 bases outside the gene matches. The CDR3 sequence is 15 residues long. Germline V gene lookup returns CDR1 MNHEY and CDR2 SVGAGI. CDR3 DNA sequence: TGTGCCAGCAGGAACACAGGGGGCCTCGGAACTGAAGCTTTCTTT. This encodes CASRNTGGLGTEAFF.

This clone has only one observation. The CDR3 DNA reads TGTGCCAGCAGTTCTGGGGGGGCGGACTCACCCCTCCACTTT. Protein sequence: CASSSGGADSPLHF. The V gene is TRBV7-9, the J gene TRBJ1-6; D possibly corresponds to TRBD1 (6 bases). CDR3 length: 14 amino acids. V lost 6 bases, J lost 10 bases, and 16 bases lay in between. CDR1 is SEHNR, CDR2 FQNEAQ, per germline (reference sequence).

The rearrangement joins TRBV10-3 to TRBJ1-6, with 9 bases aligning to TRBD1. From germline, CDR1 is ENHRY and CDR2 SYGVKD. CDR3 size: 15 residues. J gave up 10 bases and V 6 bases, and 10 bases lay outside the gene matches. CDR3 bases: TGTGCCATCAGCGGCGGACAGGGGAAGATGTCACCCCTCCACTTT. It translates to CAISGGQGKMSPLHF.

The chain has TRBV2 and TRBJ2-5; D perhaps matches TRBD1 (5 bases). Between the trimmed V and J ends, which lost 3 bases and 5 bases, there was a span of 16 bases. The germline V gene has CDR1 SNHLY and CDR2 FYNNEI. There are 15 residues in the CDR3. The CDR3 DNA reads as TGTGCCAGCAGTGATGGGCAGGGAAGGCTGGAGACCCAGTACTTC. It encodes CASSDGQGRLETQYF.

This sequence joins TRBV5-6 and TRBJ1-5; D is possibly TRBD1 (6 bases). Germline loops: CDR1 SGHDT, CDR2 YYEEEE. The V and J ends lost 1 base and 2 bases respectively, with 10 bases between them. The CDR3 sequence is 15 residues long. CDR3 sequence (DNA): TGTGCCAGCAGCTTGTACAGGGCGGGCAATCAGCCCCAGCATTTT. Its translation is CASSLYRAGNQPQHF.

The gene calls are TRBV15 and TRBJ2-7; 8 bases are shared with TRBD1. CDR1 is LNHNV, CDR2 YYDKDF, per germline (reference sequence). Unmatched junction bases numbered 1, after V lost 4 bases and J lost 2 bases. There are 13 residues in the CDR3. CDR3: CATSKGQAYEQYF. Written as DNA, the CDR3 is TGTGCCACCAGCAAGGGACAGGCCTACGAGCAGTACTTC. Looking up the rest from reference TRBV15 and TRBJ2-7 gives the full variable domain: DAMVIQNPRYQVTQFGKPVTLSCSQTLNHNVMYWYQQKSSQAPKLLFHYYDKDFNNEADTPDNFQSRRPNTSFCFLDIRSPGLGDTAMYLCATSKGQAYEQYFGPGTRLTVT.

The chain recombines TRBV5-1 with TRBJ2-1; D is unclear. Germline V gene data show CDR1 as SGHRS and CDR2 as YFSETQ. The CDR3 consists of 13 residues. V was trimmed by 0 bases and J by 6 bases, leaving 7 bases between them. The CDR3 spells CASSLVVVNEQFF. The CDR3 nucleotides are TGCGCCAGCAGCTTGGTGGTAGTCAATGAGCAGTTCTTC.

V and J are TRBV12-3 or TRBV12-4 and TRBJ1-5, with D uncertain. The CDR3 length is 12 residues. V lost 8 bases, J lost 7 bases, and 12 bases lay in between. CDR3 amino acids: CASSATLQPQHF. As DNA, the CDR3 is TGTGCCAGCTCAGCAACCCTGCAGCCCCAGCATTTT.

The genes are TRBV6-5 and TRBJ1-1; D is possibly TRBD1 (5 bases). The CDR3 extends over 12 amino acids. The V gene lost 6 bases and the J gene lost 6 bases, with 11 bases spanning the gap. In germline, CDR1 is MNHEY, CDR2 SVGAGI. CDR3 protein: CASRHQTAEAFF. In DNA form, the CDR3 reads TGTGCCAGCAGGCACCAGACAGCTGAAGCTTTCTTT.

This clone was seen a handful of times. The rearrangement joins TRBV7-9 to TRBJ1-4; D uncertain. V lost 5 bases, J lost 7 bases, and 8 bases lay in between. Germline V gene lookup returns CDR1 SEHNR and CDR2 FQNEAQ (reference sequence). CDR3 size: 12 residues. CDR3 region: CASSPEAEKLFF. The CDR3 DNA follows: TGTGCCAGCAGCCCCGAGGCTGAAAAACTGTTTTTT.